These 9 T cell receptor beta chains originate from one sample sequenced in a study of blood T cell repertoires in COVID-19. The assay was immunoSEQ multiplex PCR, and TCRdb's table has in-frame clones only and misses some. This table has 100,000 to 150,000 clones, approximately 82% appearing once. Sequencing used peripheral blood. These receptors came from a man aged 60 to 69 with acute or convalescent COVID-19.

The rearrangement joins TRBV9 to TRBJ1-2; D might be TRBD1 (5 bases). Trimming took 0 bases from V and 8 from J, leaving 14 bases between them. CDR1 and CDR2 from the germline V gene are SGDLS and YYNGEE. The CDR3 has 14 residues. CDR3 sequence (DNA): TGTGCCAGCAGCGTAGAGGGGTTCGCTAGGGGCTACACCTTC. This translates into CASSVEGFARGYTF. The full variable domain, completed using reference TRBV9 and TRBJ1-2, is DSGVTQTPKHLITATGQRVTLRCSPRSGDLSVYWYQQSLDQGLQFLIQYYNGEERAKGNILERFSAQQFPDLHSELNLSSLELGDSALYFCASSVEGFARGYTFGSGTRLTVV.

The rearrangement links TRBV7-3 to TRBJ1-1, with TRBD1 as a possible D gene (5 bases). The CDR3 consists of 14 residues. Trimming left V 6 bases short and J 0 bases short, with 11 bases between. Germline loops: CDR1 SGHTA, CDR2 FQGTGA. The CDR3 spells CASSRSGVNTEAFF. The CDR3 bases are TGTGCCAGCAGTCGTTCGGGGGTGAACACTGAAGCTTTCTTT.

The J gene is TRBJ2-7, the V gene TRBV11-2; D gene uncertain. The CDR3 runs 15 residues. Trimming took 1 base from V and 2 from J, leaving 12 bases between them. Germline assignment: CDR1 SGHAT and CDR2 FQNNGV. Here the CDR3 DNA reads TGTGCCAGCAGCTTAGTGTCGGGTTTCGCCTACGAGCAGTACTTC. This sequence encodes CASSLVSGFAYEQYF.

This clone was seen only a few times. This chain uses TRBV19 with TRBJ2-7, with 14 bases lining up with TRBD2. V was pared by 7 bases and J by 2 bases, with 13 bases of the junction left unmatched. Per the germline V gene, CDR1 is LNHDA and CDR2 is SQIVND (reference sequence). This CDR3 region has 18 residues. The CDR3 sequence is CASMGLGTSGRTTYEQYF. The CDR3 DNA sequence: TGTGCCAGTATGGGCCTAGGGACTAGCGGGAGAACGACCTACGAGCAGTACTTC.

This clone was seen just once. The J gene is TRBJ1-5, the V gene TRBV9; D call uncertain. Deletions cut 4 bases from V and 7 bases from J, with 18 bases between. The germline V gene encodes CDR1 SGDLS and CDR2 YYNGEE. The CDR3 totals 15 residues. CDR3 DNA sequence: TGTGCCAGCAGCACAAAGGTGAGGGTCCACCAGCCCCAGCATTTT. Translated, it gives CASSTKVRVHQPQHF.

This sequence joins TRBV29-1 and TRBJ1-1; D gene ambiguous. This CDR3 is 13 amino acids long. Between the trimmed V and J ends, which lost 7 bases and 0 bases, there was a span of 12 bases. Germline lookup yields CDR1 SQVTM and CDR2 ANQGSEA. The DNA for the CDR3 is TGCAGCGCTATCCCTCGGGTGAACACTGAAGCTTTCTTT. As protein: CSAIPRVNTEAFF. The entire variable domain, with the rest obtained from reference TRBV29-1 and TRBJ1-1, is as follows: SAVISQKPSRDICQRGTSLTIQCQVDSQVTMMFWYRQQPGQSLTLIATANQGSEATYESGFVIDKFPISRPNLTFSTLTVSNMSPEDSSIYLCSAIPRVNTEAFFGQGTRLTVV.

The V call is TRBV3-1 (or the pseudogene TRBV3-2), the J call TRBJ1-2; no definite D call. The length of the CDR3 is 17 residues. From germline, CDR1 is LGHDT and CDR2 YNNKEL (reference sequence). V was trimmed by 7 bases and J by 4 bases, leaving 25 bases between them. The CDR3 coding sequence is TGTGCCAGCATCACCAAACGGGAGCCCCCCCTACTCTATGGCTACACCTTC. This encodes CASITKREPPLLYGYTF.

V gene TRBV7-6 combines with J gene TRBJ1-3; weak D call: TRBD1 (6 bases). The CDR3 covers 16 residues. V dropped 1 base and J dropped 2 bases, with 12 bases sitting between them. The germline CDR1 and CDR2 sequences are SGHVS and FNYEAQ. CDR3 region: CASSLGAGAAGNTIYF. In nucleotides, the CDR3 is TGTGCCAGCAGCTTAGGAGCGGGGGCTGCTGGAAACACCATATATTTT.

This chain joins TRBV19 and TRBJ1-5; 7 bases match TRBD1. V lost 3 bases and J lost 7; bases outside the gene matches: 6. This CDR3 contains 14 residues. Germline assignment: CDR1 LNHDA and CDR2 SQIVND (reference sequence). This CDR3 is CASSIAAGGQPQHF. Here the CDR3 DNA reads TGTGCCAGTAGTATCGCGGCAGGGGGACAGCCCCAGCATTTT.